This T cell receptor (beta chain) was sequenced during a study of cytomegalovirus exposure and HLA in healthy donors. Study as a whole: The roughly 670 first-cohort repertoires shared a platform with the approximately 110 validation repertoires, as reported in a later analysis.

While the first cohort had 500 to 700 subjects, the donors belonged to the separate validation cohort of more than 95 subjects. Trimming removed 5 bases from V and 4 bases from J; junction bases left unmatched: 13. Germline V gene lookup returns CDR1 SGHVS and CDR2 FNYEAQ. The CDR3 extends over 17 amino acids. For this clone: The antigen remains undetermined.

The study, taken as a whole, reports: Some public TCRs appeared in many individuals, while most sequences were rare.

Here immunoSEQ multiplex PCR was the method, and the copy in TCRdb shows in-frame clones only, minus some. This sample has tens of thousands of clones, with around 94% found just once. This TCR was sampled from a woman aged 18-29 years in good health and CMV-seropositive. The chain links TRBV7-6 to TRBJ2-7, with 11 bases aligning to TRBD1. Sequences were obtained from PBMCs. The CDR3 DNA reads TGTGCCAGCAGCCTAACCCTAGCCGGGACAGGGGGTTACGAGCAGTACTTC. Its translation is CASSLTLAGTGGYEQYF.